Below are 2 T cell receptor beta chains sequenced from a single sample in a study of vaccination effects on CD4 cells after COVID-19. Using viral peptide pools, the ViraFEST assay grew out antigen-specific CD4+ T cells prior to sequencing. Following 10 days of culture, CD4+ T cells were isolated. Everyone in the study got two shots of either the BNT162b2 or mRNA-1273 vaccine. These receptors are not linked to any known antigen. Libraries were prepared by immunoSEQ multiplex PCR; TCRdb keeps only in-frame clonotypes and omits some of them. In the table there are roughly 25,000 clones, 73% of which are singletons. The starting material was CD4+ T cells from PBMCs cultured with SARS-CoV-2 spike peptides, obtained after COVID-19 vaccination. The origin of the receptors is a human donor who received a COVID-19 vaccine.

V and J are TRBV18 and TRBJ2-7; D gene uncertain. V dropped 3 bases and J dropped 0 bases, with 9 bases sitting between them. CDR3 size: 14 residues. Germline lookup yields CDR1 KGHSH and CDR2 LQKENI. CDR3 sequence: CASSPQKNSYEQYF. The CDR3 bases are TGTGCCAGCTCACCTCAGAAAAACTCCTACGAGCAGTACTTC.

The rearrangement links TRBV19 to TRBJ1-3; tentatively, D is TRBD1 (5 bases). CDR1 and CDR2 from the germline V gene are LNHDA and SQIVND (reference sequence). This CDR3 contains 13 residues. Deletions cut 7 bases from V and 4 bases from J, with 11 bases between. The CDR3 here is CASTPGLGNTIYF. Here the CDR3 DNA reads TGTGCCAGTACCCCAGGGTTGGGAAACACCATATATTTT.